This entry lists 22 T cell receptor beta chains sequenced from one sample in a study of cytomegalovirus exposure and HLA in healthy donors. The PCR contained 60 Vbeta and 13 Jbeta primers. TCRdb's copy holds only in-frame clones and misses some; the assay was immunoSEQ multiplex PCR. The table includes some 130,000 clones, approximately 83% detected once. Sequencing input: PBMCs. Source of these receptors: a man between 40 and 49 years old in good health and CMV-seronegative.

V usage is TRBV28 and J usage is TRBJ2-7; 8 bases match TRBD1. CDR1 and CDR2 from the germline V gene are MDHEN and SYDVKM. CDR3 length: 14 residues. V lost 7 bases, J lost 3 bases, and 8 bases stayed unmatched. CDR3 amino acids: CASKTGANLYEQYF. The CDR3 nucleotides read TGTGCCAGCAAGACAGGGGCCAACCTCTACGAGCAGTACTTC.

This clone was observed a handful of times. This specimen includes other DNA sequences encoding the same CDR3. The CDR3 region is CASSYSPGGTEAFF. DNA of the CDR3: TGTGCCAGCAGTTACAGTCCGGGTGGCACTGAAGCTTTCTTT. V gene TRBV6-5 combines with J gene TRBJ1-1, with D hard to call. V was shortened by 2 bases and J by 4 bases, with 11 bases between the two germline ends. Germline V gives CDR1 MNHEY, CDR2 SVGAGI. CDR3 size: 14 residues.

This clone was detected only a few times. V is TRBV28 and J is TRBJ1-5; D is possibly TRBD1 (6 bases). With 2 bases removed from V and 0 bases from J, the gap between germline ends came to 11 bases. There are 16 residues in the CDR3. Germline V CDR1 and CDR2: MDHEN, SYDVKM. The CDR3 nucleotides read TGTGCCAGCAGTTTAGCAGGGGATGGTAGCAATCAGCCCCAGCATTTT. Translation gives CASSLAGDGSNQPQHF.

The table lists this clone with a count of one. The chain links TRBV5-1 to TRBJ1-1; 7 positions agree with TRBD1. CDR1 and CDR2 from the germline V gene are SGHRS and YFSETQ. The CDR3 consists of 14 residues. The J segment lost 3 bases and the V segment lost 1 base, leaving 3 bases of the junction unmatched. The CDR3 coding sequence is TGCGCCAGCAGCTTGAGGGGGCTTGACACTGAAGCTTTCTTT. It translates to CASSLRGLDTEAFF.

This sequence joins TRBV5-1 and TRBJ2-1; 7 nucleotides agree with TRBD1. The CDR3 runs to 15 residues. Germline values: CDR1 SGHRS, CDR2 YFSETQ. Trimming at V came to 0 bases and at J to 0 bases, leaving 0 bases not matched to a gene. CDR3 protein: CASSLDRGSYNEQFF. The CDR3 bases are TGCGCCAGCAGCTTGGACAGGGGCTCCTACAATGAGCAGTTCTTC.

This chain uses TRBV11-2 with TRBJ2-7; the D gene is possibly TRBD1 (6 bases). This CDR3 has 13 residues. Germline values: CDR1 SGHAT, CDR2 FQNNGV. The V end lost 1 base, the J end lost 2 bases, and 6 bases lay between the germline ends. The DNA for the CDR3 is TGTGCCAGCAGCTTAGCAGGGGCCTACGAGCAGTACTTC. It translates to CASSLAGAYEQYF.

The V gene is TRBV5-6, the J gene TRBJ2-7, with a tentative D call TRBD1 (8 bases). The V and J ends lost 4 bases and 2 bases respectively, with 25 bases between them. Germline-derived CDR1 and CDR2 are SGHDT and YYEEEE. The CDR3 has 18 residues. The CDR3: CASSGGAGQGVGAYEQYF. In DNA, the CDR3 is TGTGCCAGCAGCGGGGGGGCCGGACAGGGAGTAGGGGCCTACGAGCAGTACTTC.

In its sample, this clone was seen a few times. This rearrangement joins TRBV7-8 to TRBJ2-2, with 7 bases that match TRBD1. Germline V lookup: CDR1 SGHVS, CDR2 FQNEAQ. The length of the CDR3 is 15 residues. Trimming removed 5 bases from V and 7 bases from J; junction bases left unmatched: 10. CDR3 amino acids: CASSRDDRAGGELFF. The CDR3 DNA is TGTGCCAGCAGCAGAGACGACAGGGCCGGCGGGGAGCTGTTTTTT. The variable domain in full, completed from reference TRBV7-8 and TRBJ2-2, reads GAGVSQSPRYKVAKRGQDVALRCDPISGHVSLFWYQQALGQGPEFLTYFQNEAQLDKSGLPSDRFFAERPEGSVSTLKIQRTQQEDSAVYLCASSRDDRAGGELFFGEGSRLTVL.

The V and J genes are TRBV19 and TRBJ1-1; TRBD1 aligns across 8 bases. This CDR3 has 13 amino acids. With V trimmed by 6 bases and J by 5 bases, 5 bases remained unmatched. Germline-derived CDR1 and CDR2 are LNHDA and SQIVND (reference sequence). This chain's CDR3 is CASSQTGGTEAFF. DNA for the CDR3: TGTGCCAGTAGCCAAACAGGGGGGACTGAAGCTTTCTTT.

J is TRBJ2-1 and V is TRBV27; D is possibly TRBD2 (7 bases). Germline-derived CDR1 and CDR2 are MNHEY and SMNVEV (reference sequence). Trimming shortened V by 5 bases and J by 6 bases, and 14 bases separated the two germline ends. The CDR3 loop spans 14 amino acids. The CDR3 DNA sequence: TGTGCCAGCAGTCCGGGGGGCGAACCCAATGAGCAGTTCTTC. This codes for CASSPGGEPNEQFF.

This sequence joins TRBV9 and TRBJ2-7; tentative D call: TRBD2 (6 bases). Germline loops: CDR1 SGDLS, CDR2 YYNGEE. The CDR3 contains 13 residues. Trimming removed 1 base at V and 6 bases at J, with 11 bases between. The CDR3 DNA sequence: TGTGCCAGCAGCGTAATTCCGGGAGCCGAGCAGTACTTC. Amino acids: CASSVIPGAEQYF.

This clone was counted a few times. The chain uses TRBV7-9 and TRBJ2-5; TRBD1 matches at 10 bases. This CDR3 is built from 17 residues. After removal of 2 bases from V and 11 bases from J, the junction contained 17 bases not matched to a gene. The germline V gene encodes CDR1 SEHNR and CDR2 FQNEAQ (reference sequence). The DNA of the CDR3 is TGTGCCAGCAGCTTAAGCCTACCCGGGACAGGGGAAGTCAAGCAGTACTTC. Translation gives CASSLSLPGTGEVKQYF.

This clone showed up just a few times. This sequence joins TRBV30 and TRBJ2-1; D gene unclear. CDR1 and CDR2 (germline): GTSNPN, SVGIG (reference sequence). V gave up 2 bases and J gave up 12 bases, with 11 bases separating them. This CDR3 comprises 11 residues. In nucleotides, the CDR3 is TGTGCCTGGAGTCCCGGTGGTAGGCAGTTCTTC. It specifies CAWSPGGRQFF.

V and J are TRBV27 and TRBJ1-3, with D tentatively TRBD1 (5 bases). Trimming stripped 10 bases from V and 0 bases from J, with 16 bases between. The CDR3 covers 15 residues. CDR1 MNHEY and CDR2 SMNVEV come from the germline V gene (reference sequence). The CDR3 nucleotides read TGTGCCAACGACCCCAACAGGAGCTCTGGAAACACCATATATTTT. Translating it yields CANDPNRSSGNTIYF.

DNA for the CDR3: TGTGCCAGCAGTCAACCAGACAGATTTACAGGGGAGCAGTACTTC. Its translation is CASSQPDRFTGEQYF. The rearrangement joins TRBV6-5 to TRBJ2-7; possible D gene TRBD1, 6 bases. CDR3 length: 15 amino acids. In germline, CDR1 is MNHEY, CDR2 SVGAGI. V gave up 5 bases and J gave up 7 bases, with 21 bases separating them.

V gene TRBV5-1 combines with J gene TRBJ2-5; D remains ambiguous. The CDR3 is 11 amino acids. The V end lost 3 bases, the J end lost 2 bases, and 2 bases lay between the germline ends. Per the germline V gene, CDR1 is SGHRS and CDR2 is YFSETQ. CDR3 sequence: CASSSQETQYF. DNA for the CDR3: TGCGCCAGCAGCTCTCAAGAGACCCAGTACTTC.

The chain uses TRBV4-1 and TRBJ1-1, with 10 bases lining up with TRBD1. The CDR3 contains 15 residues. V trimming: 4 bases; J trimming: 4 bases; junction bases outside the gene matches: 6. Germline V gene sequence: CDR1 MGHRA, CDR2 YSYEKL. The CDR3 region is CASSLTGQGSTEAFF. In DNA form, the CDR3 reads TGCGCCAGCAGCCTTACGGGACAGGGGAGCACTGAAGCTTTCTTT.

The chain couples TRBV13 to TRBJ1-1; D ambiguous. CDR1 and CDR2 from the germline V gene are PRHDT and FYEKMQ (reference sequence). V lost 0 bases and J 8 bases, leaving 22 bases between the germline ends. The CDR3 length is 17 residues. As DNA, the CDR3 is TGTGCCAGCAGCTTAGGCCGAGCGGGAGCCCGCGTGGGAGAAGCTTTCTTT. Its translation is CASSLGRAGARVGEAFF.

The chain combines TRBV6-9 with TRBJ2-3, with D perhaps matching TRBD2 (6 bases). Trimming shortened V by 5 bases and J by 3 bases, and 15 bases separated the two germline ends. Germline V gives CDR1 MNHGY, CDR2 SVAAGI. This CDR3 has 15 residues. For the CDR3, the DNA is TGTGCCAGCAGTAAATGGGGGGATAGGACAGATACGCAGTATTTT. Protein product: CASSKWGDRTDTQYF.

V gene TRBV5-1 combines with J gene TRBJ2-5; D is possibly TRBD2 (6 bases). Per germline, CDR1 SGHRS and CDR2 YFSETQ. The CDR3 totals 13 residues. V shed 7 bases and J shed 5 bases, with 15 bases lying between them. This CDR3 is CASGRRGSETQYF. The CDR3 coding sequence is TGCGCCAGCGGCCGGCGGGGCTCGGAGACCCAGTACTTC.

J is TRBJ2-7 and V is TRBV19, with a possible D match to TRBD2 (6 bases). Germline assignment: CDR1 LNHDA and CDR2 SQIVND (reference sequence). V dropped 3 bases and J dropped 4 bases, with 25 bases sitting between them. This CDR3 region has 18 residues. In DNA, the CDR3 is TGTGCCAGTAGTATCTCCCAATTCTCCACTAGCCGGGATTACGAGCAGTACTTC. The encoded protein is CASSISQFSTSRDYEQYF.

CDR3 nucleotide sequence: TGTGCCAGCAGCTTACAGGGAGCGGGACTTAACACAGATACGCAGTATTTT. Its translation is CASSLQGAGLNTDTQYF. The chain carries TRBV11-1 and TRBJ2-3; 7 nucleotides agree with TRBD2. This CDR3 region has 17 residues. V dropped 2 bases and J dropped 2; count of bases not matched to a gene: 10. Per germline, CDR1 SGHAT and CDR2 FQDESV (reference sequence).